One sample yielded the 32 T cell receptor beta chains listed below, sequenced in a study of T cell responses to AZD1222 COVID-19 vaccine. Sequencing used immunoSEQ multiplex PCR; TCRdb keeps in-frame clones, though not all of them. The sample has some 130,000 clones, about nine tenths seen once. The input for sequencing was peripheral blood, taken on day 0 of AZD1222 vaccination. The receptors derive from an adult in good health.

The chain employs TRBV28 and TRBJ1-2, with 7 bases matching TRBD1. The V and J ends lost 5 bases and 4 bases, in that order; junction bases with no gene match: 10. Germline V CDR1 and CDR2: MDHEN, SYDVKM. CDR3 length: 15 residues. CDR3 residues: CASSSPGTAFYGYTF. The DNA of the CDR3 is TGTGCCAGCAGTAGTCCCGGGACAGCCTTCTATGGCTACACCTTC.

The chain uses TRBV11-2 and TRBJ1-2, with D hard to call. The CDR3 runs 12 residues. Trimming removed 3 bases at V and 8 bases at J, with 10 bases between. From germline, CDR1 is SGHAT and CDR2 FQNNGV. CDR3 in DNA: TGTGCCAGCAGCTTTGGGCACTTGGGCTACACCTTC. This sequence encodes CASSFGHLGYTF.

The chain has TRBV11-2 and TRBJ2-7; 8 nucleotides match TRBD2. V shed 6 bases, J shed 4 bases, and the junction held 8 bases outside the gene matches. Germline V gene data show CDR1 as SGHAT and CDR2 as FQNNGV. This CDR3 comprises 14 residues. CDR3 DNA: TGTGCCAGCAGGTTTAGCGGGAACCCTTACGAGCAGTACTTC. Protein sequence: CASRFSGNPYEQYF.

V and J are TRBV18 and TRBJ1-3; D ambiguous. The CDR3 extends over 16 amino acids. The V gene's germline CDR1 is KGHSH and CDR2 LQKENI. V was pared by 1 base and J by 2 bases, with 12 bases between. CDR3 residues: CASSPQIGPPGNTIYF. The CDR3 DNA follows: TGTGCCAGCTCACCACAAATAGGACCCCCTGGAAACACCATATATTTT.

The chain links TRBV7-2 to TRBJ1-5; D is possibly TRBD1 (6 bases). The CDR3 spans 17 residues. V was pared by 1 base and J by 2 bases, with 15 bases between. Germline-derived CDR1 and CDR2 are SGHTA and FQGNSA. The CDR3 region has the DNA TGTGCCAGCAGCTTAGTGGGGGGGGCTAACGGCAATCAGCCCCAGCATTTT. This encodes CASSLVGGANGNQPQHF. The entire variable domain, with the rest obtained from reference TRBV7-2 and TRBJ1-5, is as follows: GAGVSQSPSNKVTEKGKDVELRCDPISGHTALYWYRQSLGQGLEFLIYFQGNSAPDKSGLPSDRFSAERTGGSVSTLTIQRTQQEDSAVYLCASSLVGGANGNQPQHFGDGTRLSIL.

V gene TRBV10-3 combines with J gene TRBJ2-7, with D possibly TRBD2 on 6 matching bases. V was clipped by 2 bases and J by 5 bases, with 13 bases between them. This CDR3 is built from 14 residues. Germline assignment: CDR1 ENHRY and CDR2 SYGVKD. CDR3 sequence (DNA): TGTGCCATCAGTGAGGTCGCTAGCGCGAACGAGCAGTACTTC. This encodes CAISEVASANEQYF.

The CDR3: CASFTLGSLYGYTF. DNA of the CDR3: TGTGCCAGCTTCACTCTGGGGAGTCTCTATGGCTACACCTTC. The J gene is TRBJ1-2, the V gene TRBV7-9; D is unresolved. CDR1 is SEHNR and CDR2 is FQNEAQ in the germline V gene (reference sequence). This CDR3 region has 14 residues. V lost 8 bases and J 4 bases, leaving 17 bases between the germline ends.

In nucleotides, the CDR3 is TGTGCCAGCAGTTTACCCCAGGACAGGGGGCGCAGCGGCTACACCTTC. Translating it yields CASSLPQDRGRSGYTF. This chain uses TRBV28 with TRBJ1-2; 11 positions agree with TRBD1. The CDR3 length is 16 residues. Germline CDR1 is MDHEN and CDR2 is SYDVKM. The V and J ends lost 2 bases and 8 bases, in that order; junction bases with no gene match: 10.

This clone was seen only a few times. The chain carries TRBV7-9 and TRBJ1-1; D gene ambiguous. CDR1 and CDR2 from the germline V gene are SEHNR and FQNEAQ (reference sequence). The CDR3 contains 15 residues. Trimming pared 1 base from V and 3 bases from J, leaving 12 bases between. For the CDR3, the DNA is TGTGCCAGCAGCTTAGGGGCCCGGGAAGACACTGAAGCTTTCTTT. Protein product: CASSLGAREDTEAFF.

This clone was counted only a few times. The chain is built from TRBV13 and TRBJ2-1; a weak D match, TRBD2 (7 bases). V was pared by 5 bases and J by 4 bases, with 15 bases between. From germline, CDR1 is PRHDT and CDR2 FYEKMQ (reference sequence). This CDR3 has 15 residues. Here the CDR3 reads CASSGRGTRYNEQFF. CDR3 DNA sequence: TGTGCCAGCAGCGGGAGGGGGACAAGGTACAATGAGCAGTTCTTC. Using reference TRBV13 and TRBJ2-1 for the parts outside the CDR3, the full variable domain is AAGVIQSPRHLIKEKRETATLKCYPIPRHDTVYWYQQGPGQDPQFLISFYEKMQSDKGSIPDRFSAQQFSDYHSELNMSSLELGDSALYFCASSGRGTRYNEQFFGPGTRLTVL.

The genes are TRBV18 and TRBJ1-2; D gene ambiguous. The V and J ends lost 2 bases and 7 bases respectively, with 11 bases between them. Per the germline V gene, CDR1 is KGHSH and CDR2 is LQKENI. This CDR3 has 13 residues. The CDR3 here is CASSPMRAGGYTF. DNA for the CDR3: TGTGCCAGCTCACCAATGAGGGCTGGTGGCTACACCTTC.

This clone was observed once. The rearrangement links TRBV27 to TRBJ1-5, with 10 positions matching TRBD1. CDR3 size: 17 residues. Germline V CDR1 and CDR2: MNHEY, SMNVEV (reference sequence). V lost 6 bases to trimming and J lost 0 bases; unmatched junction nucleotides: 8. CDR3 in DNA: TGTGCCAGCAGCAAGGGACAGGGGCCCGATAGCAATCAGCCCCAGCATTTT. Translated: CASSKGQGPDSNQPQHF.

The J gene is TRBJ2-1, the V gene TRBV12-3 or TRBV12-4; 7 nucleotides match TRBD2. The ends lost 8 bases at V and 13 bases at J; junction bases unmatched: 14. The CDR3 sequence is 13 residues long. The CDR3 DNA sequence: TGTGCCAGCGAGTGGGGCGGGAGCGATTTACAGTTCTTC. Translated: CASEWGGSDLQFF.

The rearrangement uses TRBV29-1 and TRBJ1-6; TRBD1 might be the D (5 bases). V lost 4 bases to trimming and J lost 7 bases, with 17 bases between them. The germline CDR1 and CDR2 sequences are SQVTM and ANQGSEA. The CDR3 spans 15 residues. The CDR3 DNA reads as TGCAGCGTTGCCTGGACACCTTCCCCGAATTCACCCCTCCACTTT. Its translation: CSVAWTPSPNSPLHF.

The gene calls are TRBV2 and TRBJ2-2, with TRBD2 matching over 7 bases. V lost 10 bases to trimming and J lost 6 bases; unmatched junction nucleotides: 2. This CDR3 has 11 amino acids. Per germline, CDR1 SNHLY and CDR2 FYNNEI. The CDR3 bases are TGTGCCACCGGGGGGTCCGGGGAGCTGTTTTTT. Protein product: CATGGSGELFF. The variable domain in full, completed from reference TRBV2 and TRBJ2-2, reads EPEVTQTPSHQVTQMGQEVILRCVPISNHLYFYWYRQILGQKVEFLVSFYNNEISEKSEIFDDQFSVERPDGSNFTLKIRSTKLEDSAMYFCATGGSGELFFGEGSRLTVL.

This chain links TRBV5-8 with TRBJ2-3, with D perhaps matching TRBD1 (8 bases). The germline CDR1 and CDR2 sequences are SGHTS and YDEGEE. There are 15 residues in the CDR3. Between the trimmed V and J ends, which lost 4 bases and 4 bases, there was a span of 16 bases. In DNA, the CDR3 is TGTGCCAGCAGCCTTAACAGGGGGAGGGCAGATACGCAGTATTTT. Its protein product is CASSLNRGRADTQYF.

This clone turned up a few times. The chain combines TRBV28 with TRBJ1-5, with a tentative D call TRBD1 (6 bases). This CDR3 is built from 14 residues. Trimming took 2 bases from V and 3 from J, leaving 8 bases between them. Germline CDR1 and CDR2: MDHEN and SYDVKM. The CDR3 nucleotides read TGTGCCAGCAGTTTAGGGGGGCCCAATCAGCCCCAGCATTTT. Translating gives CASSLGGPNQPQHF.

This sequence joins TRBV30 and TRBJ2-2; D is possibly TRBD1 (5 bases). V dropped 5 bases and J dropped 2 bases, with 15 bases sitting between them. CDR1 and CDR2 from the germline V gene are GTSNPN and SVGIG (reference sequence). The CDR3 is 15 residues long. The CDR3 DNA follows: TGTGCCTGGCTTGATAAGGGGCGTAACACCGGGGAGCTGTTTTTT. Encoded protein: CAWLDKGRNTGELFF. Combining the CDR3 with reference TRBV30 and TRBJ2-2 gives the whole variable domain SQTIHQWPATLVQPVGSPLSLECTVEGTSNPNLYWYRQAAGRGLQLLFYSVGIGQISSEVPQNLSASRPQDRQFILSSKKLLLSDSGFYLCAWLDKGRNTGELFFGEGSRLTVL.

The chain links TRBV19 to TRBJ2-1, with D possibly matching TRBD2 (5 bases). Germline V CDR1 and CDR2: LNHDA, SQIVND (reference sequence). The CDR3 runs 14 residues. V was cut by 2 bases and J by 9 bases, with 14 bases left in between. This CDR3 reads CASSIIGEGLEQFF. The CDR3 DNA sequence: TGTGCCAGTAGTATAATCGGAGAGGGCCTTGAGCAGTTCTTC.

The genes are TRBV6-5 and TRBJ1-5, with D possibly being TRBD1 (6 bases). Trimming took 7 bases from V and 9 from J, leaving 19 bases between them. Per the germline V gene, CDR1 is MNHEY and CDR2 is SVGAGI. CDR3 length equals 14 residues. DNA of the CDR3: TGTGCCAGCACCGGGACAACGGCCCGGGGGCCCCAGCATTTT. Its protein is CASTGTTARGPQHF.

J is TRBJ2-1 and V is TRBV19, with D uncertain. This CDR3 comprises 13 residues. V was pared by 4 bases and J by 7 bases, with 11 bases between. Germline CDR1 is LNHDA and CDR2 is SQIVND (reference sequence). CDR3 protein: CASSSIETNEQFF. In nucleotides, the CDR3 is TGTGCCAGTAGTAGTATCGAGACTAATGAGCAGTTCTTC.

This chain uses TRBV7-2 with TRBJ1-2, with D perhaps TRBD1 (5 bases). V was clipped by 7 bases and J by 2 bases, with 11 bases between them. The CDR3 covers 13 residues. Germline CDR1 reads SGHTA; CDR2 reads FQGNSA. The CDR3 region is CASTRATNYGYTF. In DNA form, the CDR3 reads TGTGCCAGCACCAGGGCGACCAACTATGGCTACACCTTC.

The CDR3 coding sequence is TGCGCCAGCCGGGTGGGGGGCTTCTCAGATACGCAGTATTTT. Translation gives CASRVGGFSDTQYF. The chain links TRBV10-2 to TRBJ2-3; D tentatively reads TRBD1 or TRBD2 (6 bases each). Trimming stripped 8 bases from V and 4 bases from J, with 16 bases between. There are 14 residues in the CDR3. CDR1 and CDR2 from the germline V gene are WSHSY and SAAADI.

This rearrangement joins TRBV2 to TRBJ2-5; TRBD2 is a possible D gene (6 bases). The CDR3 has 13 residues. Germline CDR1 and CDR2: SNHLY and FYNNEI. V lost 4 bases to trimming and J lost 4 bases, with 10 bases between them. CDR3 nucleotide sequence: TGTGCCAGCAGTGTTGGGGGGTTAGAGACCCAGTACTTC. As protein: CASSVGGLETQYF.

The chain combines TRBV4-1 with TRBJ1-5; D unresolved. The CDR3 consists of 16 residues. The germline gives CDR1 MGHRA, CDR2 YSYEKL. Trimming removed 0 bases from V and 1 base from J, with 10 bases in between. The CDR3 is CASSQDNPGSNQPQHF. The CDR3 nucleotides read TGCGCCAGCAGCCAAGATAACCCGGGCAGCAATCAGCCCCAGCATTTT.

The V call is TRBV5-1, the J call TRBJ1-6; TRBD1 matches at 11 bases. J lost 7 bases, V lost 5 bases, and 5 bases had no gene match. Per germline, CDR1 SGHRS and CDR2 YFSETQ. The CDR3 totals 15 residues. The CDR3 protein is CASRQGQGGNSPLHF. DNA of the CDR3: TGCGCCAGCAGACAGGGACAGGGGGGAAATTCACCCCTCCACTTT. Using reference TRBV5-1 and TRBJ1-6 for the parts outside the CDR3, the full variable domain is KAGVTQTPRYLIKTRGQQVTLSCSPISGHRSVSWYQQTPGQGLQFLFEYFSETQRNKGNFPGRFSGRQFSNSRSEMNVSTLELGDSALYLCASRQGQGGNSPLHFGNGTRLTVT.

J is TRBJ1-2 and V is TRBV28; tentatively, D is TRBD1 (5 bases). Trimming cost V 8 bases and J 7 bases, with 14 bases left between them. CDR3 length: 12 amino acids. Germline CDR1 is MDHEN and CDR2 is SYDVKM. DNA for the CDR3: TGTGCCAGCCTTTCCGGACAAGCTGGCTACACCTTC. Protein sequence: CASLSGQAGYTF.

V gene TRBV10-2 combines with J gene TRBJ2-7; 7 nucleotides line up with TRBD2. From germline, CDR1 is WSHSY and CDR2 SAAADI. The CDR3 runs 15 residues. The V and J ends lost 0 bases and 2 bases, in that order; junction bases with no gene match: 4. The CDR3 DNA reads TGCGCCAGCAGTGAGTCGCTAGCGGAGACCTACGAGCAGTACTTC. Amino acid sequence: CASSESLAETYEQYF.

This chain uses TRBV19 with TRBJ2-2, with a possible D match to TRBD2 (5 bases). The CDR3 spans 16 residues. V was pared by 4 bases and J by 6 bases, with 18 bases between. Germline CDR1 and CDR2: LNHDA and SQIVND (reference sequence). CDR3 sequence: CASSTLSPMGAGELFF. CDR3 sequence (DNA): TGTGCCAGTAGTACCCTAAGCCCGATGGGAGCCGGGGAGCTGTTTTTT. The full variable domain, in which reference TRBV19 and TRBJ2-2 provide the parts outside the CDR3, is DGGITQSPKYLFRKEGQNVTLSCEQNLNHDAMYWYRQDPGQGLRLIYYSQIVNDFQKGDIAEGYSVSREKKESFPLTVTSAQKNPTAFYLCASSTLSPMGAGELFFGEGSRLTVL.

This clone was observed a single time. The V call is TRBV14, the J call TRBJ1-1, with TRBD1 as a possible D gene (6 bases). The CDR3 runs 13 residues. Trimming removed 3 bases from V and 11 bases from J, with 16 bases in between. Germline lookup yields CDR1 SGHDN and CDR2 FVKESK. The CDR3, as DNA: TGTGCCAGCAGCCAGAGGGGAGGGGGATCGGCTTTCTTT. It encodes CASSQRGGGSAFF. The full variable domain, rest sourced from reference TRBV14 and TRBJ1-1, is EAGVTQFPSHSVIEKGQTVTLRCDPISGHDNLYWYRRVMGKEIKFLLHFVKESKQDESGMPNNRFLAERTGGTYSTLKVQPAELEDSGVYFCASSQRGGGSAFFGQGTRLTVV.

The chain has TRBV24-1 and TRBJ2-5, with 9 bases fitting TRBD1. Germline-derived CDR1 and CDR2 are KGHDR and SFDVKD. With 2 bases clipped from V and 5 bases from J, the junction kept 11 bases outside the gene matches. The CDR3 extends over 17 amino acids. The CDR3 bases are TGTGCCACCAGTGATTACGGGACAGGGTCAAGGGTGGAGACCCAGTACTTC. This sequence encodes CATSDYGTGSRVETQYF.

The chain carries TRBV2 and TRBJ1-1; 8 bases agree with TRBD1. The germline V gene encodes CDR1 SNHLY and CDR2 FYNNEI. Trimming at V came to 6 bases and at J to 4 bases, leaving 4 bases not matched to a gene. The CDR3 runs 13 residues. The CDR3 DNA is TGTGCCAGCAGACGGACAGGGCCCACTGAAGCTTTCTTT. Protein: CASRRTGPTEAFF.